The present T cell receptor beta chain was sequenced within a study of neurological immune-mediated disorders. General study findings and limits: CDR3 amino acid sequences found in expanded clones were never shared across subjects, suggesting private repertoires in all groups. Phylogenetically, 18 of 34 multiple sclerosis patients' repertoires fell into one related-CDR3 cluster, a possible signature.

For the unsorted libraries, 2 million PBMCs stored at -80 C served as input. With 10-nucleotide random UMIs included, cDNA was synthesized by 5'RACE. MiXCR, run by TCRdb on the 5' RACE reads, gives a single entry per CDR3 protein. The data show tens of thousands of distinct CDR3 sequences, roughly 3.5% seen once. This clonotype has a count of ten or more. The antigen is not known. The sample was PBMCs. The sequence derives from a man aged 25-40 years with multiple sclerosis.

CDR3 protein: CASSPSGRPYEQYF. In nucleotides, the CDR3 is TGTGCCAGCAGCCCTAGCGGGAGACCCTACGAGCAGTACTTC. The chain carries TRBV9 and TRBJ2-7; 10 bases map to TRBD2. V trimming: 4 bases; J trimming: 2 bases; junction bases outside the gene matches: 3. Looked up from germline, CDR1 is SGDLS and CDR2 is YYNGEE. The CDR3 has 14 amino acids.